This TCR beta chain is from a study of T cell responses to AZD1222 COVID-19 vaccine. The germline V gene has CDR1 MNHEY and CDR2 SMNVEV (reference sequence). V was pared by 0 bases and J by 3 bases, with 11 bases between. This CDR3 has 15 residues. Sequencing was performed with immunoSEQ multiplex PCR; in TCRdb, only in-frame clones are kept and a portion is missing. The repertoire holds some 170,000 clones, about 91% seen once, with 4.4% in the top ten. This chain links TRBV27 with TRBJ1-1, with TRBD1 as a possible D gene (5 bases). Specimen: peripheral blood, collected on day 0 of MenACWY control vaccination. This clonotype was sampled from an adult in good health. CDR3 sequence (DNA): TGTGCCAGCAGTTTATCGAAACGGGGGGACACTGAAGCTTTCTTT. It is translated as CASSLSKRGDTEAFF.